The source of this T cell receptor (beta chain) is a study of response to subunit inactivated influenza vaccine. General observations from the study: Only a handful of new T cells, the authors suggested, are recruited with each seasonal influenza vaccination.

Germline trimming cut 4 bases from V and 5 bases from J; bases unmatched to any gene: 7. Germline CDR1 MDHEN, CDR2 SYDVKM. CDR3 size: 15 residues. This clonotype was seen more than once but under ten times. Antigen unknown. TCRdb fed the RT-PCR reads into MiXCR, producing one record per CDR3 protein. The sample includes about 240,000 distinct CDR3 sequences, 10% to 15% seen only once; the top ten take 7.8%. The V and J genes are TRBV28 and TRBJ2-3; 9 bases align to TRBD2. The source of this sequence is a man aged 50 to 60 who received an inactivated influenza vaccine. The specimen comprised non-naive T cells sorted from PBMCs, sampled less than 15 days before vaccination. The CDR3 spells CASSYRGRAEDTQYF. CDR3 DNA: TGTGCCAGCAGTTATCGCGGGAGGGCCGAAGATACGCAGTATTTT.